Below are 24 T cell receptor beta chains sequenced from a single sample in a study of T cell changes during pregnancy in multiple sclerosis. Only in-frame clones appear in the TCRdb table, and some are missing; sequencing was by immunoSEQ multiplex PCR. Of 80,000 to 130,000 clones listed, approximately 94% are singletons. The sequencing used peripheral blood, collected in the second trimester of pregnancy. These receptor sequences come from a female donor with multiple sclerosis, enrolled in a pregnancy study.

This clone was counted a few times. The V gene is TRBV5-1, the J gene TRBJ2-2; D is unclear. The V gene lost 2 bases and the J gene lost 3 bases, with 11 bases spanning the gap. CDR3 length: 15 residues. The V gene's germline CDR1 is SGHRS and CDR2 YFSETQ. The CDR3 region is CASSFPGGYTGELFF. CDR3 DNA: TGCGCCAGCAGCTTCCCCGGCGGTTACACCGGGGAGCTGTTTTTT.

The chain couples TRBV5-6 to TRBJ1-1, with TRBD1 matching 7 bases. The CDR3 has 16 amino acids. The germline gives CDR1 SGHDT, CDR2 YYEEEE. Trimming at V came to 4 bases and at J to 4 bases, leaving 13 bases not matched to a gene. The CDR3 region is CASSPADRVGSTEAFF. DNA of the CDR3: TGTGCCAGCAGCCCTGCCGACAGGGTCGGGAGCACTGAAGCTTTCTTT.

The V and J genes are TRBV5-4 and TRBJ2-3, with 12 bases identical to TRBD2. Germline V CDR1 and CDR2: SGHNT, YYREEE (reference sequence). Losses at the gene ends were 3 bases for V and 7 bases for J; bases not matched to a gene: 6. The CDR3 has 15 residues. The DNA for the CDR3 is TGTGCCAGCAGCTCTAGCGGGGGGGCCCGGCATACGCAGTATTTT. Translation gives CASSSSGGARHTQYF.

J is TRBJ1-4 and V is TRBV10-3; weak D call: TRBD1 (5 bases). Trimming shortened V by 4 bases and J by 6 bases, and 18 bases separated the two germline ends. The CDR3 covers 16 residues. Germline-derived CDR1 and CDR2 are ENHRY and SYGVKD. In DNA, the CDR3 is TGTGCCATCAGTGCTCTCGGGGGTGGAGGGGATGAAAAACTGTTTTTT. Translation gives CAISALGGGGDEKLFF.

The chain recombines TRBV11-2 with TRBJ2-5; 12 bases map to TRBD2. The length of the CDR3 is 17 residues. V was pared by 5 bases and J by 5 bases, with 12 bases of the junction left unmatched. Germline V CDR1 and CDR2: SGHAT, FQNNGV. CDR3 coding DNA: TGTGCCAGCAGCCTCCCGGCTAGCGGGAGGGGGTCCGAGACCCAGTACTTC. This encodes CASSLPASGRGSETQYF. The full variable domain, in which reference TRBV11-2 and TRBJ2-5 provide the parts outside the CDR3, is EAGVAQSPRYKIIEKRQSVAFWCNPISGHATLYWYQQILGQGPKLLIQFQNNGVVDDSQLPKDRFSAERLKGVDSTLKIQPAKLEDSAVYLCASSLPASGRGSETQYFGPGTRLLVL.

The chain carries TRBV19 and TRBJ2-7; D might be TRBD2 (7 bases). Germline V gene sequence: CDR1 LNHDA, CDR2 SQIVND (reference sequence). Trimming removed 5 bases from V and 4 bases from J, with 18 bases in between. This CDR3 contains 15 residues. CDR3 sequence: CASSGRTRGAYEQYF. CDR3 sequence (DNA): TGTGCCAGTAGTGGGCGGACTAGGGGGGCGTACGAGCAGTACTTC.

V is TRBV19 and J is TRBJ2-3; possibly TRBD1 for D (5 bases). Germline-derived CDR1 and CDR2 are LNHDA and SQIVND (reference sequence). Deletions cut 4 bases from V and 4 bases from J, with 15 bases between. The CDR3 is 15 residues long. CDR3 nucleotide sequence: TGTGCCAGTAGTACCACAGGTCCTGGGGCAGATACGCAGTATTTT. Its translation is CASSTTGPGADTQYF.

This clone was seen more than once but under ten times. The DNA of the CDR3 is TGTGCCTGGAGTTTAAGAGGGCGGACTGAAGCTTTCTTT. Translating gives CAWSLRGRTEAFF. The gene calls are TRBV30 and TRBJ1-1, with no clear D. The V gene lost 2 bases and the J gene lost 5 bases, with 12 bases spanning the gap. The CDR3 has 13 amino acids. CDR1 GTSNPN and CDR2 SVGIG come from the germline V gene (reference sequence).

The chain links TRBV2 to TRBJ1-1; no firm D call. The CDR3 sequence is 15 residues long. V was clipped by 8 bases and J by 1 base, with 17 bases between them. Per germline, CDR1 SNHLY and CDR2 FYNNEI. CDR3 residues: CASGRASPGNTEAFF. CDR3 coding DNA: TGTGCCAGCGGAAGAGCTTCCCCGGGGAACACTGAAGCTTTCTTT.

J is TRBJ2-1 and V is TRBV7-9, with 7 nucleotides matching TRBD1. After removal of 5 bases from V and 6 bases from J, the junction contained 7 bases not matched to a gene. In germline, CDR1 is SEHNR, CDR2 FQNEAQ (reference sequence). This CDR3 contains 14 residues. The CDR3 protein is CASSPPTGSNEQFF. The CDR3 DNA reads as TGTGCCAGCAGCCCCCCGACAGGGTCCAATGAGCAGTTCTTC.

This clone appeared a single time. The rearrangement links TRBV27 to TRBJ2-1, with D perhaps TRBD1 (6 bases). CDR1 and CDR2 (germline): MNHEY, SMNVEV (reference sequence). The CDR3 contains 13 residues. V lost 3 bases and J lost 7, with 10 bases in between. The CDR3 DNA reads as TGTGCCAGCAGTTTCGGGACACCGAATGAGCAGTTCTTC. Its protein product is CASSFGTPNEQFF.

CDR3 DNA sequence: TGTGCCAGCAGCGGACAGGGTCTTGGTGAGCAGTTCTTC. It translates to CASSGQGLGEQFF. V and J are TRBV7-3 and TRBJ2-1; 8 nucleotides agree with TRBD1. CDR1 is SGHTA, CDR2 FQGTGA, per germline. The CDR3 covers 13 residues. Trimming at V came to 5 bases and at J to 9 bases, leaving 6 bases not matched to a gene.

The genes are TRBV18 and TRBJ1-2, with 10 nucleotides matching TRBD1. This CDR3 comprises 15 residues. Germline CDR1 is KGHSH and CDR2 is LQKENI. V was clipped by 5 bases and J by 5 bases; unmatched bases: 8. This CDR3 is CASSIRGQGEYGYTF. The DNA of the CDR3 is TGTGCCAGCTCAATTCGCGGACAGGGGGAATATGGCTACACCTTC.

The genes are TRBV7-8 and TRBJ1-5; the D gene is possibly TRBD1 (6 bases). This CDR3 has 14 residues. The V and J ends lost 2 bases and 7 bases respectively, with 12 bases between them. Per germline, CDR1 SGHVS and CDR2 FQNEAQ. The DNA for the CDR3 is TGTGCCAGCAGCTTACGCAGGGGTGGACAGCCCCAGCATTTT. Residues: CASSLRRGGQPQHF.

The chain links TRBV30 to TRBJ1-2; 11 nucleotides agree with TRBD1. Germline V gene sequence: CDR1 GTSNPN, CDR2 SVGIG (reference sequence). CDR3 length: 16 residues. J gave up 7 bases and V 2 bases, and 12 bases lay outside the gene matches. This chain's CDR3 is CAWSHLHGQGAAGYTF. CDR3 nucleotide sequence: TGTGCCTGGAGTCACCTCCACGGACAGGGGGCAGCTGGCTACACCTTC.

The chain employs TRBV18 and TRBJ1-2; TRBD1 matches 7 bases. Trimming removed 6 bases from V and 7 bases from J; junction bases left unmatched: 11. There are 14 residues in the CDR3. Germline V CDR1 and CDR2: KGHSH, LQKENI. This chain's CDR3 is CASSQTGSESGYTF. CDR3 DNA sequence: TGTGCCAGCTCTCAGACAGGGTCGGAGAGTGGCTACACCTTC. The full variable domain, with the rest looked up from reference TRBV18 and TRBJ1-2, is NAGVMQNPRHLVRRRGQEARLRCSPMKGHSHVYWYRQLPEEGLKFMVYLQKENIIDESGMPKERFSAEFPKEGPSILRIQQVVRGDSAAYFCASSQTGSESGYTFGSGTRLTVV.

The chain combines TRBV7-9 with TRBJ1-1; 7 nucleotides align to TRBD1. The germline V gene has CDR1 SEHNR and CDR2 FQNEAQ (reference sequence). Unmatched junction bases numbered 15, after V lost 4 bases and J lost 4 bases. CDR3 length equals 17 residues. CDR3 DNA sequence: TGTGCCAGCAGCTCGCCCGGGTCCACAGGGGCGGGCACTGAAGCTTTCTTT. Amino acid sequence: CASSSPGSTGAGTEAFF.

This chain connects TRBV5-6 to TRBJ2-7; 7 nucleotides match TRBD1. The length of the CDR3 is 14 residues. V shed 4 bases, J shed 1 base, and the junction held 5 bases outside the gene matches. Germline V gene lookup returns CDR1 SGHDT and CDR2 YYEEEE. CDR3 nucleotide sequence: TGTGCCAGCAGCCGTCGGGACAGTTCCTACGAGCAGTACTTC. It specifies CASSRRDSSYEQYF.

The CDR3 sequence: CASSQLTGTSGSNEQFF. The CDR3 DNA reads TGTGCCAGCAGCCAGCTCACCGGGACTAGCGGGAGCAATGAGCAGTTCTTC. This chain links TRBV14 with TRBJ2-1, with TRBD2 identical over 14 bases. The CDR3 totals 17 residues. Losses at the gene ends were 3 bases for V and 6 bases for J; bases not matched to a gene: 7. From germline, CDR1 is SGHDN and CDR2 FVKESK.

This clone was detected only once. The chain uses TRBV19 and TRBJ2-4, with D tentatively TRBD1 (6 bases). Between the trimmed V and J ends, which lost 6 bases and 9 bases, there was a span of 18 bases. There are 14 residues in the CDR3. CDR1 and CDR2 from the germline V gene are LNHDA and SQIVND (reference sequence). The CDR3 region has the DNA TGTGCCAGTAGGCTCGTACAGGGTCGGGGCATTCAGTACTTC. Translating gives CASRLVQGRGIQYF.

The CDR3 protein is CASTDDRGFNGYTF. In nucleotides, the CDR3 is TGTGCCAGCACCGATGACAGGGGTTTCAATGGCTACACCTTC. The chain carries TRBV6-1 and TRBJ1-2, with 8 bases aligning to TRBD1. Germline V lookup: CDR1 MNHNS, CDR2 SASEGT. J lost 6 bases, V lost 7 bases, and 10 bases had no gene match. CDR3 length equals 14 residues.

This chain links TRBV6-1 with TRBJ2-5; D perhaps matches TRBD2 (6 bases). The germline V and J ends were trimmed by 2 bases and 5 bases, with 12 bases remaining between them. The length of the CDR3 is 14 residues. Per germline, CDR1 MNHNS and CDR2 SASEGT. CDR3: CASSEMPGGETQYF. CDR3 DNA: TGTGCCAGCAGTGAAATGCCAGGAGGGGAGACCCAGTACTTC.

This chain uses TRBV7-9 with TRBJ2-3; 8 bases align to TRBD1. Per the germline V gene, CDR1 is SEHNR and CDR2 is FQNEAQ (reference sequence). CDR3 length: 15 amino acids. J was trimmed by 1 base and V by 6 bases; bases with no gene match: 6. The DNA of the CDR3 is TGTGCCAGCAGTCTTAGGGGACAGGGCACAGATACGCAGTATTTT. Its protein is CASSLRGQGTDTQYF.

J is TRBJ2-1 and V is TRBV5-1; 12 bases align to TRBD2. The V gene's germline CDR1 is SGHRS and CDR2 YFSETQ. The CDR3 covers 17 residues. The V gene end was trimmed by 4 bases and the J gene end by 8 bases; junction bases not matched to a gene: 13. CDR3 protein: CASSPGLAGGGADEQFF. Written as DNA, the CDR3 is TGCGCCAGCAGCCCGGGACTAGCGGGCGGGGGCGCGGATGAGCAGTTCTTC. The full variable domain, completed using reference TRBV5-1 and TRBJ2-1, is KAGVTQTPRYLIKTRGQQVTLSCSPISGHRSVSWYQQTPGQGLQFLFEYFSETQRNKGNFPGRFSGRQFSNSRSEMNVSTLELGDSALYLCASSPGLAGGGADEQFFGPGTRLTVL.